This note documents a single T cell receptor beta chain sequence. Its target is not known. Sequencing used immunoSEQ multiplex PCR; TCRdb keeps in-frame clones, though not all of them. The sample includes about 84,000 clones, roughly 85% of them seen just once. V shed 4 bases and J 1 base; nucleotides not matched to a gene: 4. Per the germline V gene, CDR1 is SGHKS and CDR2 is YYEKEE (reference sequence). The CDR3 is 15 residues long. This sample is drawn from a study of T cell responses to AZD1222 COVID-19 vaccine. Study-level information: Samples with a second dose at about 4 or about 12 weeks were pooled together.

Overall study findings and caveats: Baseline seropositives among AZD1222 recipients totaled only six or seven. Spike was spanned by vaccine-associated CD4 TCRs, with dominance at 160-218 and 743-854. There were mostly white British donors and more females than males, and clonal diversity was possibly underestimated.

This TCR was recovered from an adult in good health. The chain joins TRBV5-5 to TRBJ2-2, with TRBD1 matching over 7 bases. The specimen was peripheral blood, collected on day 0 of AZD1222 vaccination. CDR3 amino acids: CASSPGQRNTGELFF. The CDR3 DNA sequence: TGTGCCAGCAGCCCGGGACAGAGGAACACCGGGGAGCTGTTTTTT.